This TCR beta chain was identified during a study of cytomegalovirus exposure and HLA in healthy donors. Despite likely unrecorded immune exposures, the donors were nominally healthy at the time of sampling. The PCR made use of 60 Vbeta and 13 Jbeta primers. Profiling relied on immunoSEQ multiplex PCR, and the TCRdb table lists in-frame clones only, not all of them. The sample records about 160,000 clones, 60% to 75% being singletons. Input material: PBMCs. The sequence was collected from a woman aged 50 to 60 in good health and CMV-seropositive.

The CDR3 nucleotides are TGTGCCAGCAGCTCACAAACTAGCGAGACCCAGTACTTC. Amino acids: CASSSQTSETQYF. The rearrangement links TRBV7-2 to TRBJ2-5; D is possibly TRBD2 (6 bases). Trimming stripped 4 bases from V and 5 bases from J, with 11 bases between. Germline V gene data show CDR1 as SGHTA and CDR2 as FQGNSA. The CDR3 length is 13 residues.